Following are 16 T cell receptor beta chains from one sample sequenced in a study of cytomegalovirus exposure and HLA in healthy donors. Both 60 Vbeta primers and 13 Jbeta primers went into the PCR. TCRdb's table, derived via immunoSEQ multiplex PCR, lists solely in-frame clones and lacks some. Here the sample spans approximately 92,000 clones, about 70% being singletons. Sequenced material: PBMCs. These receptors all stem from a man between 60 and 70 years old in good health and CMV-seronegative.

The V gene is TRBV27, the J gene TRBJ2-3; 8 nucleotides match TRBD2. This CDR3 region has 16 residues. Germline CDR1 and CDR2: MNHEY and SMNVEV (reference sequence). Unmatched junction bases numbered 9, after V lost 5 bases and J lost 2 bases. The CDR3 region has the DNA TGTGCCAGCAGTCCCGCCCGCGGGGGGTACACAGATACGCAGTATTTT. It is translated as CASSPARGGYTDTQYF.

V usage is TRBV19 and J usage is TRBJ1-4, with TRBD1 matching 7 bases. The germline CDR1 and CDR2 sequences are LNHDA and SQIVND (reference sequence). The trim removed 4 bases at V and 3 bases at J, leaving 2 bases unmatched. The CDR3 consists of 14 residues. CDR3 loop: CASSTQGPNEKLFF. The CDR3 bases are TGTGCCAGTAGTACACAGGGGCCTAATGAAAAACTGTTTTTT. The full variable domain, with the rest looked up from reference TRBV19 and TRBJ1-4, is DGGITQSPKYLFRKEGQNVTLSCEQNLNHDAMYWYRQDPGQGLRLIYYSQIVNDFQKGDIAEGYSVSREKKESFPLTVTSAQKNPTAFYLCASSTQGPNEKLFFGSGTQLSVL.

This chain connects TRBV28 to TRBJ2-3, with D tentatively TRBD2 (6 bases). Trimming took 1 base from V and 0 from J, leaving 8 bases between them. The CDR3 is 15 residues long. Per germline, CDR1 MDHEN and CDR2 SYDVKM. The CDR3 DNA sequence: TGTGCCAGCAGTTTATCGGCGGGAAGCACAGATACGCAGTATTTT. This translates into CASSLSAGSTDTQYF. Complete variable domain (other parts from reference TRBV28 and TRBJ2-3): DVKVTQSSRYLVKRTGEKVFLECVQDMDHENMFWYRQDPGLGLRLIYFSYDVKMKEKGDIPEGYSVSREKKERFSLILESASTNQTSMYLCASSLSAGSTDTQYFGPGTRLTVL.

This chain uses TRBV10-1 with TRBJ2-1, with 14 bases matching TRBD2. The CDR3 runs to 16 residues. Germline V gene data show CDR1 as WNHNN and CDR2 as SYGVQD (reference sequence). The trim removed 4 bases at V and 8 bases at J, leaving 7 bases unmatched. The CDR3, as DNA: TGCGCCAGCAGTGGAACGACTAGCGGGAGGGTCCATGAGCAGTTCTTC. It encodes CASSGTTSGRVHEQFF.

This clone showed up just once. J is TRBJ2-7 and V is TRBV2; D is unresolved. V shed 6 bases and J shed 6 bases, with 15 bases lying between them. The CDR3 contains 13 residues. The germline CDR1 and CDR2 sequences are SNHLY and FYNNEI. The CDR3 protein is CASSPLLSSEQYF. CDR3 DNA: TGTGCCAGCAGCCCCCTCCTCTCTTCCGAGCAGTACTTC. Variable domain in full (rest from reference TRBV2 and TRBJ2-7): EPEVTQTPSHQVTQMGQEVILRCVPISNHLYFYWYRQILGQKVEFLVSFYNNEISEKSEIFDDQFSVERPDGSNFTLKIRSTKLEDSAMYFCASSPLLSSEQYFGPGTRLTVT.

V gene TRBV6-6 combines with J gene TRBJ2-1; 8 nucleotides match TRBD1. The CDR3 consists of 15 residues. V was pared by 7 bases and J by 1 base, with 6 bases of the junction left unmatched. Germline loops: CDR1 MNHNY, CDR2 SVGAGI (reference sequence). This chain's CDR3 is CASNPGQVSYNEQFF. The CDR3 coding sequence is TGTGCCAGCAACCCGGGACAGGTGTCCTACAATGAGCAGTTCTTC.

This chain links TRBV5-1 with TRBJ2-7; 10 nucleotides match TRBD1. The CDR3 extends over 15 amino acids. Losses at the gene ends were 3 bases for V and 2 bases for J; bases not matched to a gene: 5. From germline, CDR1 is SGHRS and CDR2 YFSETQ. The CDR3 DNA follows: TGCGCCAGCAGCTCGATCGACAGGGGGCCCTACGAGCAGTACTTC. This codes for CASSSIDRGPYEQYF.

V usage is TRBV14 and J usage is TRBJ2-7, with D possibly matching TRBD1 (5 bases). Germline lookup yields CDR1 SGHDN and CDR2 FVKESK. Trimming pared 0 bases from V and 4 bases from J, leaving 7 bases between. The CDR3 is 13 amino acids. The CDR3 sequence is CASSQDQGYEQYF. CDR3 nucleotides: TGTGCCAGCAGCCAAGATCAGGGTTACGAGCAGTACTTC.

The chain combines TRBV5-1 with TRBJ2-2, with D possibly TRBD1 on 6 matching bases. The CDR3 totals 15 residues. From germline, CDR1 is SGHRS and CDR2 YFSETQ. The V and J ends lost 0 bases and 6 bases respectively, with 12 bases between them. CDR3 coding DNA: TGCGCCAGCAGCTTGGCCCCAGGGGACGCCGGGGAGCTGTTTTTT. It codes for CASSLAPGDAGELFF.

This clone occurred once. The chain carries TRBV5-4 and TRBJ2-7; D unresolved. Germline lookup yields CDR1 SGHNT and CDR2 YYREEE (reference sequence). The ends were cut back, 0 bases at V and 7 bases at J, with 8 bases in the middle. CDR3 size: 12 residues. CDR3: CASSLDFVEQYF. For the CDR3, the DNA is TGTGCCAGCAGCTTGGACTTCGTAGAGCAGTACTTC.

The chain carries TRBV6-5 and TRBJ2-5, with 11 bases identical to TRBD1. V shed 7 bases, J shed 4 bases, and the junction held 5 bases outside the gene matches. The CDR3 contains 14 residues. Germline values: CDR1 MNHEY, CDR2 SVGAGI. The CDR3 sequence: CASTGTGGPETQYF. The CDR3 nucleotides read TGTGCCAGCACCGGGACAGGGGGACCAGAGACCCAGTACTTC.

This clone showed up just a few times. The chain links TRBV6-1 to TRBJ2-3; D remains unclear. V shed 1 base and J shed 7 bases, with 6 bases lying between them. The V gene's germline CDR1 is MNHNS and CDR2 SASEGT. The CDR3 has 12 amino acids. The CDR3 DNA reads TGTGCCAGCAGTGAAGGGCCTTATACGCAGTATTTT. Encoded protein: CASSEGPYTQYF.

The gene calls are TRBV30 and TRBJ1-4, with 10 bases fitting TRBD1. V dropped 2 bases and J dropped 8; count of bases not matched to a gene: 5. Germline CDR1 is GTSNPN and CDR2 is SVGIG (reference sequence). This CDR3 has 14 amino acids. The CDR3 reads CAWSRDRGWEKLFF. CDR3 nucleotide sequence: TGTGCCTGGAGTAGGGACAGGGGTTGGGAAAAACTGTTTTTT.

This clone was picked up a small number of times. DNA of the CDR3: TGTGCCAGCATCCCCCGGACAGGGGGCCGGGATCAGCCCCAGCATTTT. It specifies CASIPRTGGRDQPQHF. This chain links TRBV28 with TRBJ1-5, with 11 bases fitting TRBD1. CDR1 and CDR2 from the germline V gene are MDHEN and SYDVKM. This CDR3 spans 16 amino acids. V lost 7 bases to trimming and J lost 5 bases; unmatched junction nucleotides: 10.

The CDR3 nucleotides read TGTGCCAGCGGAAGAGGGAACACTGAAGCTTTCTTT. Amino acids: CASGRGNTEAFF. This rearrangement joins TRBV11-2 to TRBJ1-1; D remains unclear. Germline V gives CDR1 SGHAT, CDR2 FQNNGV. The V gene lost 8 bases and the J gene lost 1 base, with 8 bases spanning the gap. This CDR3 has 12 amino acids.

The CDR3 DNA follows: TGTGCCAGCAGCTCCCCGACTAGCGGGGGATACAATGAGCAGTTCTTC. Its protein is CASSSPTSGGYNEQFF. The chain joins TRBV7-6 to TRBJ2-1; 12 bases are a match to TRBD2. The CDR3 runs 16 residues. V was pared by 4 bases and J by 4 bases, with 5 bases of the junction left unmatched. Germline CDR1 and CDR2: SGHVS and FNYEAQ.